A selection of T cell receptor beta chains follows, all from one sample in a study of Graves' ophthalmopathy and Graves' hyperthyroidism. TCRdb fed the multiplex PCR reads into MiXCR, producing one record per CDR3 protein. The sample has more than 1,000,000 distinct CDR3 sequences, less than 45% seen once. The sample comprised peripheral blood or thyroid tissue (not recorded which). The receptors derive from an adult man with Graves' hyperthyroidism. CDR3s include the opening cysteine and the closing phenylalanine or tryptophan. The D gene is left open where the match is weak. Only part of the rows carry a size: once, few, many, or a class if the clone is expanded.

v_call,clone_size,d_call,j_call,cdr3_aa,cdr3_nt
TRBV6-5,-,-,TRBJ2-7,CASSYSTSLGEQYF,TGTGCCAGCAGTTACTCGACAAGTCTGGGCGAGCAGTACTTC
TRBV20-1,-,-,TRBJ1-4,CSASKSGEKLFF,TGCAGTGCTAGCAAGTCAGGGGAAAAACTGTTTTTT
TRBV25-1,few,-,TRBJ1-2,CASSVPFGRYGYGYTF,TGTGCCAGCAGTGTCCCATTTGGGCGGTACGGCTATGGCTACACCTTC
TRBV20-1,-,TRBD2,TRBJ2-7,CSARDSGQEALRLPYEQYF,TGCAGTGCTAGAGATAGCGGGCAGGAAGCCCTAAGGCTCCCCTACGAGCAGTACTTC
TRBV10-3,many,-,TRBJ1-5,CAISVGGGERPQHF,TGTGCCATCAGTGTGGGGGGGGGGGAGCGACCCCAGCATTTT
TRBV27,-,TRBD1,TRBJ1-6,CASSPTPGQGSSPLHF,TGTGCCAGCAGTCCAACACCGGGACAGGGGAGTTCACCCCTCCACTTT
TRBV15,many,TRBD1,TRBJ2-5,CATSRQGVGKETQYF,TGTGCCACCAGCAGACAGGGGGTAGGGAAAGAGACCCAGTACTTC
TRBV9,many,-,TRBJ2-7,CASSVGGSGEQYF,TGTGCCAGCAGCGTAGGGGGTAGTGGCGAGCAGTACTTC
TRBV15,many,-,TRBJ1-1,CATSSRGVTEAFF,TGTGCCACCAGCAGTCGAGGGGTTACTGAAGCTTTCTTT
TRBV2,once,TRBD1,TRBJ1-1,CASTGQGISEAFF,TGTGCCAGCACCGGACAGGGAATCTCTGAAGCTTTCTTT
TRBV24-1,-,-,TRBJ1-6,CATSAGFKINSPLHF,TGTGCCACCAGTGCAGGGTTCAAAATTAATTCACCCCTCCACTTT
TRBV4-1,-,-,TRBJ2-7,CASSQDQSGGFDEQYF,TGCGCCAGCAGCCAAGATCAGTCTGGGGGGTTTGACGAGCAGTACTTC
TRBV10-3,-,TRBD2,TRBJ2-6,CASSGLAGRMNVLTF,TGTGCCAGCAGCGGACTAGCGGGGAGGATGAACGTCCTGACTTTC
TRBV6-5,few,TRBD2,TRBJ2-5,CASSYTIAGGETQYF,TGTGCCAGCAGTTACACGATAGCGGGGGGCGAGACCCAGTACTTC
TRBV29-1,-,-,TRBJ2-2,CSLVSRGAGELFF,TGCAGCTTAGTTTCCAGGGGCGCCGGGGAGCTGTTTTTT
TRBV14,many,TRBD1,TRBJ2-5,CASSRDSETQYF,TGTGCCAGCAGCCGGGACAGCGAGACCCAGTACTTC
TRBV24-1,many,-,TRBJ2-5,CATSDRKGVRQETQYF,TGTGCCACCAGTGATCGAAAAGGGGTACGGCAAGAGACCCAGTACTTC
TRBV7-2,-,TRBD2,TRBJ2-5,CASSLGLGGGVAGTQYF,TGTGCCAGCAGCTTGGGGCTGGGCGGGGGGGTCGCTGGGACCCAGTACTTC
TRBV10-3,many,-,TRBJ2-2,CASHWGGTGELFF,TGTGCCAGCCATTGGGGTGGCACCGGGGAGCTGTTTTTT
TRBV10-3,many,-,TRBJ2-7,CAIRHDTYERQYF,TGTGCCATCAGACATGATACCTACGAGCGGCAGTACTTC
TRBV30,-,-,TRBJ1-2,CAWNEGTNYGYTF,TGTGCCTGGAATGAGGGTACTAACTATGGCTACACCTTC
TRBV3-1,-,-,TRBJ1-1,CASRTHPGAEAFF,TGTGCCAGCAGAACCCACCCGGGAGCTGAAGCTTTCTTT
TRBV13,-,TRBD2,TRBJ2-5,CASSSRGGLETQYF,TGTGCCAGCAGCTCGCGGGGGGGCCTGGAGACCCAGTACTTC
TRBV29-1,few,-,TRBJ1-1,CSVEGTVNTEAFF,TGCAGCGTTGAGGGGACGGTGAACACTGAAGCTTTCTTT
TRBV25-1,many,-,TRBJ1-4,CASSSSHNEKLFF,TGTGCCAGCAGTTCCAGTCATAATGAAAAACTGTTTTTT
TRBV14,many,-,TRBJ2-2,CASSQDANTGELFF,TGTGCCAGCAGCCAAGATGCCAACACCGGGGAGCTGTTTTTT
TRBV19,few,TRBD1,TRBJ2-7,CASRTGTEDYEQYF,TGTGCCAGTAGGACCGGGACAGAAGATTACGAGCAGTACTTC
TRBV29-1,few,TRBD2,TRBJ2-2,CSVVAGRPYTGELFF,TGCAGCGTTGTAGCGGGAAGGCCGTACACCGGGGAGCTGTTTTTT
TRBV12-3/TRBV12-4,-,TRBD1,TRBJ1-4,CASRPRTGEKLFF,TGTGCCAGCAGACCTAGGACAGGTGAAAAACTGTTTTTT
TRBV20-1,many,-,TRBJ1-5,CSVATGGNQPQHF,TGCAGTGTAGCGACAGGCGGCAATCAGCCCCAGCATTTT
TRBV20-1,many,-,TRBJ2-2,CSAKTGNTGELFF,TGCAGTGCTAAGACAGGGAACACCGGGGAGCTGTTTTTT
TRBV15,few,TRBD1,TRBJ1-2,CATSRDRAGGGYTF,TGTGCCACCAGCAGAGATAGGGCAGGGGGCGGCTACACCTTC
TRBV29-1,few,-,TRBJ2-7,CSVETGPLYEQYF,TGCAGCGTTGAGACGGGACCATTATACGAGCAGTACTTC
TRBV5-1,many,-,TRBJ1-1,CASSLIRDPNTEAFF,TGCGCCAGCAGCTTAATCAGGGACCCGAACACTGAAGCTTTCTTT
TRBV27,-,-,TRBJ1-2,CASSRGARANNYGYTF,TGTGCCAGCAGTCGGGGGGCGCGGGCCAATAACTATGGCTACACCTTC
TRBV7-2,-,-,TRBJ2-2,CASSPKGGRAGELFF,TGTGCCAGCAGCCCCAAGGGGGGCCGCGCCGGGGAGCTGTTTTTT
TRBV12-3/TRBV12-4,many,-,TRBJ1-1,CASSPQLGTEAFF,TGTGCCAGCAGTCCGCAGTTGGGCACTGAAGCTTTCTTT
TRBV25-1,many,-,TRBJ2-2,CASSASDTGELFF,TGTGCCAGCAGTGCGTCGGACACCGGGGAGCTGTTTTTT
TRBV5-5,-,-,TRBJ1-1,CASSSETVLTEAFF,TGTGCCAGCAGCTCAGAGACAGTTCTCACTGAAGCTTTCTTT
TRBV2,-,-,TRBJ2-5,CASLWGFAETQYF,TGTGCCAGCCTGTGGGGGTTCGCGGAGACCCAGTACTTC
TRBV2,few,-,TRBJ1-4,CASTRTARTNEKLFF,TGTGCCAGCACCCGGACAGCCCGAACTAATGAAAAACTGTTTTTT
TRBV29-1,-,-,TRBJ2-1,CSVVLASLGNEQFF,TGCAGCGTGGTCCTAGCGAGCCTCGGCAATGAGCAGTTCTTC
TRBV10-2,-,-,TRBJ2-7,CASSSNRLNYEQYF,TGTGCCAGCAGTTCGAACAGGTTGAACTACGAGCAGTACTTC
TRBV9,few,-,TRBJ1-3,CASSVAGGQAASGNTIYF,TGTGCCAGCAGCGTAGCAGGCGGGCAGGCGGCCTCTGGAAACACCATATATTTT
TRBV6-9,-,-,TRBJ2-3,CASSSRTNTQYF,TGTGCCAGCAGTTCCCGCACCAATACGCAGTATTTT
TRBV7-3,-,-,TRBJ2-1,CASSPAGQEQFF,TGTGCCAGCAGCCCTGCGGGACAGGAGCAGTTCTTC
TRBV20-1,-,-,TRBJ1-2,CSAMTGLINYGYTF,TGCAGTGCTATGACCGGACTGATTAACTATGGCTACACCTTC
TRBV5-6,few,TRBD2,TRBJ2-5,CASSAPERGIQETQYF,TGTGCCAGCAGCGCCCCCGAGCGGGGCATCCAAGAGACCCAGTACTTC
TRBV15,many,-,TRBJ1-4,CAIRAENNEKLFF,TGTGCCATCAGGGCGGAAAACAATGAAAAACTGTTTTTT
TRBV30,-,-,TRBJ1-6,CAWSVPWDFLSYNSPLHF,TGTGCCTGGAGTGTACCTTGGGACTTCCTTTCCTATAATTCACCCCTCCACTTT
TRBV19,-,-,TRBJ2-7,CASSISPGAYEQYF,TGTGCCAGTAGTATATCCCCGGGGGCCTACGAGCAGTACTTC
TRBV20-1,-,TRBD1,TRBJ2-7,CSAADRQTYEQYF,TGCAGTGCTGCGGACAGGCAAACCTACGAGCAGTACTTC
TRBV7-2,-,-,TRBJ2-6,CASSLGGTRRSGANVLTF,TGTGCCAGCAGCTTAGGGGGGACACGACGCTCTGGGGCCAACGTCCTGACTTTC
TRBV12-3/TRBV12-4,few,TRBD1,TRBJ1-5,CASSYLTGGDQPQHF,TGTGCCAGCAGTTACCTGACAGGGGGGGATCAGCCCCAGCATTTT
TRBV29-1,many,-,TRBJ1-2,CSVENNQNYGYTF,TGCAGCGTTGAAAACAATCAAAACTATGGCTACACCTTC